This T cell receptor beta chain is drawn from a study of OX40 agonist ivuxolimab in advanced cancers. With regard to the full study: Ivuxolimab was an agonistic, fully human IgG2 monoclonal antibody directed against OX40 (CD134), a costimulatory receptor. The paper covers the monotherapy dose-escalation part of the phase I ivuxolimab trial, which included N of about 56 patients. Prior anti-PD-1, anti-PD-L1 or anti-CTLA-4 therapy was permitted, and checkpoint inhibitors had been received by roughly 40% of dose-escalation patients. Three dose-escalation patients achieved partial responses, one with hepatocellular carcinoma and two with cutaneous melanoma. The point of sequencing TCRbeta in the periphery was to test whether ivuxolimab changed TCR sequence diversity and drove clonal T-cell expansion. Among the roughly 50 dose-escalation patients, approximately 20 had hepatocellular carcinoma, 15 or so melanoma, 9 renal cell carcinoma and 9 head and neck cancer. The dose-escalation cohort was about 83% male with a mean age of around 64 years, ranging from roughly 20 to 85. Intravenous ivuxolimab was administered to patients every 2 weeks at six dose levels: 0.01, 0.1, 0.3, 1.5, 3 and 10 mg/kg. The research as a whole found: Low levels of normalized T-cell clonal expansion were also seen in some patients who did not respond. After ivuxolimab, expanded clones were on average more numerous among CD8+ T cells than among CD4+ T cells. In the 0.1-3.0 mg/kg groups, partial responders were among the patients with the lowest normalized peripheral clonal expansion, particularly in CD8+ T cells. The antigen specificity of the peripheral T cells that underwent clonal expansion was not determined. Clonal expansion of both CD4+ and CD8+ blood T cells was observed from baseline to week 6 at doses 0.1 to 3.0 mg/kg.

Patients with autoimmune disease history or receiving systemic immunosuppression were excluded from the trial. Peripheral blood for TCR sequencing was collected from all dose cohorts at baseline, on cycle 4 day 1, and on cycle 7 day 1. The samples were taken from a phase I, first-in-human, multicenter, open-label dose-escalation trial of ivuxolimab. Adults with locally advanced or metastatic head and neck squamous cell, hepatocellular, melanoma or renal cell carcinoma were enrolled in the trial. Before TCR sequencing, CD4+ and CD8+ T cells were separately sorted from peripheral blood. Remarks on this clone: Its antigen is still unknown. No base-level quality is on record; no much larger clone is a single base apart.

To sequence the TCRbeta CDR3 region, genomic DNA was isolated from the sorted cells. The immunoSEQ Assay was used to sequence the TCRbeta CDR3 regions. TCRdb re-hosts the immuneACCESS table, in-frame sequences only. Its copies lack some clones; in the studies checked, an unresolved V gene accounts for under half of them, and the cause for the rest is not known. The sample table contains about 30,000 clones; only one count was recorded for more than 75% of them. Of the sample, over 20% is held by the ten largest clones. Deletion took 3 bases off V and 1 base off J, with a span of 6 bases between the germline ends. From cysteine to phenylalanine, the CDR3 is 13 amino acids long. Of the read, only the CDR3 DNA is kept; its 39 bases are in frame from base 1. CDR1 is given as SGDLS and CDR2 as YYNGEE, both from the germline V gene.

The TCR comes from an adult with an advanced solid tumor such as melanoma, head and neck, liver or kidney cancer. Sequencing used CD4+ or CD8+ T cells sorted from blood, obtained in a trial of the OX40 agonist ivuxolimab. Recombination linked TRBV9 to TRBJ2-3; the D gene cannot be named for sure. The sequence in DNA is TGTGCCAGCAGCGGGCTGGGCACAGATACGCAGTATTTT. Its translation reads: CASSGLGTDTQYF.